These 9 T cell receptor beta chains share one sample of origin, sequenced in a study of cytomegalovirus exposure and HLA in healthy donors. Repertoires were generated with immunoSEQ multiplex PCR, while TCRdb's copy carries only in-frame clones and drops some. The table has around 120,000 clones, 88% seen once; the top ten hold approximately 4.5%. Material: PBMCs. These receptors all come from a man younger than 30 in good health and CMV-seropositive.

The V call is TRBV7-2, the J call TRBJ2-7, with a weak D call TRBD1 (5 bases). Germline CDR1 is SGHTA and CDR2 is FQGNSA. The CDR3 runs 14 residues. Between the trimmed V and J ends, which lost 7 bases and 2 bases, there was a span of 15 bases. The CDR3 nucleotides are TGTGCCAGCACCCCCGGAATAGGGGCCTACGAGCAGTACTTC. Translated: CASTPGIGAYEQYF.

In the case of this clone: The junction differs from germline at one of its ends, possibly a read error. The chain links TRBV28 to TRBJ2-1; 10 bases match TRBD2. The V gene's germline CDR1 is MDHEN and CDR2 SYDVKM. CDR3 length: 12 residues. The CDR3 sequence is CGSGGLRNEQFF. CDR3 bases: TGCGGTAGCGGGGGGCTTAGGAATGAGCAGTTCTTC.

The chain recombines TRBV4-2 with TRBJ2-1; the match to TRBD1 covers 9 bases. CDR3 length: 15 amino acids. CDR1 and CDR2 (germline): LGHNA, YNFKEQ. J lost 9 bases, V lost 2 bases, and 8 bases had no gene match. The CDR3, as DNA: TGTGCCAGCAGCCAACCGGGACAGGGTTTCGGTGAGCAGTTCTTC. This encodes CASSQPGQGFGEQFF.

The CDR3 protein is CASSDQLGGGGYTGELFF. In nucleotides, the CDR3 is TGTGCCAGCAGCGACCAGTTGGGTGGCGGGGGCTACACCGGGGAGCTGTTTTTT. The V and J genes are TRBV9 and TRBJ2-2; D might be TRBD2 (7 bases). V was cut by 3 bases and J by 3 bases, with 21 bases left in between. The germline CDR1 and CDR2 sequences are SGDLS and YYNGEE. The CDR3 has 18 amino acids.

The chain uses TRBV23-1 and TRBJ2-3, with 12 bases aligning to TRBD2. TRBV23-1 qualifies as an ORF whose function is uncertain. CDR3 length: 15 residues. The J segment lost 1 base and the V segment lost 6 bases, leaving 2 bases of the junction unmatched. This chain's CDR3 is CASSRTSGGTDTQYF. The CDR3 DNA sequence: TGCGCCAGCAGCCGGACTAGCGGGGGCACAGATACGCAGTATTTT.

This clone was observed once. The V call is TRBV19, the J call TRBJ1-2; TRBD1 matches at 7 bases. Unmatched junction bases numbered 7, after V lost 5 bases and J lost 4 bases. The CDR3 is 14 amino acids. Germline assignment: CDR1 LNHDA and CDR2 SQIVND (reference sequence). The CDR3 region has the DNA TGTGCCAGTAGTCAGACAGGGAGCGGCTATGGCTACACCTTC. It yields the protein CASSQTGSGYGYTF.

The chain links TRBV7-8 to TRBJ2-5; the match to TRBD2 covers 9 bases. The CDR3 totals 13 residues. Germline trimming cut 0 bases from V and 12 bases from J; bases unmatched to any gene: 5. Germline V lookup: CDR1 SGHVS, CDR2 FQNEAQ. DNA of the CDR3: TGTGCCAGCAGCTTAGCCACTAGCGGGTTAAAGTACTTC. As protein: CASSLATSGLKYF.

V gene TRBV7-2 combines with J gene TRBJ1-1; 9 positions match TRBD1. The V and J ends lost 6 bases and 5 bases, in that order; junction bases with no gene match: 7. Germline V gene lookup returns CDR1 SGHTA and CDR2 FQGNSA. This CDR3 spans 14 amino acids. CDR3 protein: CASRPQGAGTEAFF. In DNA form, the CDR3 reads TGTGCCAGCAGACCACAGGGGGCCGGGACTGAAGCTTTCTTT.

This rearrangement joins TRBV6-1 to TRBJ2-5, with D unresolved. Germline assignment: CDR1 MNHNS and CDR2 SASEGT. The CDR3 contains 11 residues. The germline V and J ends were trimmed by 2 bases and 12 bases, with 10 bases remaining between them. The CDR3 DNA sequence: TGTGCCAGCAGTGAACGAACTAAGAAGTACTTC. It specifies CASSERTKKYF.